These 5 T cell receptor beta chains share one sample of origin, sequenced in a study of blood T cell repertoires in COVID-19. Some clones are missing from TCRdb's copy, which holds only in-frame ones; the method was immunoSEQ multiplex PCR. The table records roughly 180,000 clones, more than 85% of them present only once. The sequenced material came from peripheral blood. The receptors were sampled from a man aged 65 to 85 with active or convalescent COVID-19.

This clone showed up just once. J is TRBJ2-7 and V is TRBV3-1 (or the pseudogene TRBV3-2); no clear D. V lost 6 bases to trimming and J lost 6 bases, with 15 bases between them. CDR1 is LGHDT and CDR2 is YNNKEL in the germline V gene (reference sequence). This CDR3 contains 13 residues. CDR3 protein: CASRGPPNGEQYF. CDR3 nucleotides: TGTGCCAGCAGGGGCCCACCCAATGGCGAGCAGTACTTC.

Written as DNA, the CDR3 is TGTGCCAGCAGTTTTTCGGGAGGGTACGAGCAGTACTTC. Protein product: CASSFSGGYEQYF. The rearrangement links TRBV27 to TRBJ2-7; 8 bases are a match to TRBD2. V gave up 3 bases and J gave up 4 bases; unmatched junction bases: 2. The CDR3 has 13 amino acids. Germline V gene sequence: CDR1 MNHEY, CDR2 SMNVEV (reference sequence).

With regard to this clone: Other nucleotide sequences from this sample produce the same CDR3. The J gene is TRBJ1-5, the V gene TRBV18; D gene uncertain. V lost 3 bases and J lost 3, with 6 bases in between. Germline assignment: CDR1 KGHSH and CDR2 LQKENI. The CDR3 runs 13 residues. In DNA form, the CDR3 reads TGTGCCAGCTCACCCGGTTCCAATCAGCCCCAGCATTTT. It translates to CASSPGSNQPQHF.

The chain couples TRBV27 to TRBJ2-1; D is possibly TRBD2 (5 bases). Germline V gene data show CDR1 as MNHEY and CDR2 as SMNVEV (reference sequence). The CDR3 sequence is 15 residues long. V gave up 6 bases and J gave up 3 bases, with 15 bases separating them. The CDR3 nucleotides are TGTGCCAGCAGCCGATCCGCCGAGGGCTACAATGAGCAGTTCTTC. It translates to CASSRSAEGYNEQFF.

The chain joins TRBV7-9 to TRBJ2-6; D unresolved. This CDR3 comprises 13 residues. Germline V gives CDR1 SEHNR, CDR2 FQNEAQ (reference sequence). With 11 bases removed from V and 4 bases from J, the gap between germline ends came to 12 bases. The CDR3 coding sequence is TGTGCCCATAGACGAGGCGGGGCCAACGTCCTGACTTTC. Residues: CAHRRGGANVLTF.